A single sample gave rise to the 5 T cell receptor beta chains below, sequenced in a study of blood T cell repertoires in COVID-19. Some clones are missing from TCRdb's copy, which holds only in-frame ones; the method was immunoSEQ multiplex PCR. Of about 120,000 clones listed, approximately 87% are singletons. The material sequenced was peripheral blood. The receptors were sampled from a woman aged 45-60 years with acute or convalescent COVID-19.

CDR3 loop: CASSAGIGADNSPLHF. For the CDR3, the DNA is TGTGCCAGCAGCGCGGGAATCGGGGCGGATAATTCACCCCTCCACTTT. The chain has TRBV11-3 and TRBJ1-6, with a tentative D call TRBD1 (5 bases). The CDR3 is made up of 16 amino acids. Germline V gives CDR1 SGHNT, CDR2 YENEEA. V lost 5 bases and J lost 5, with 16 bases in between.

The genes are TRBV11-2 and TRBJ1-1; TRBD1 might be the D (6 bases). V was shortened by 4 bases and J by 1 base, with 16 bases between the two germline ends. Looked up from germline, CDR1 is SGHAT and CDR2 is FQNNGV. The CDR3 extends over 16 amino acids. As DNA, the CDR3 is TGTGCCAGCAGCTCCCCGAGGGGGGGAGAGAACACTGAAGCTTTCTTT. This translates into CASSSPRGGENTEAFF. Combining the CDR3 with reference TRBV11-2 and TRBJ1-1 gives the whole variable domain EAGVAQSPRYKIIEKRQSVAFWCNPISGHATLYWYQQILGQGPKLLIQFQNNGVVDDSQLPKDRFSAERLKGVDSTLKIQPAKLEDSAVYLCASSSPRGGENTEAFFGQGTRLTVV.

This clone was detected only once. J is TRBJ1-1 and V is TRBV4-1, with 8 positions matching TRBD1. V shed 4 bases, J shed 5 bases, and the junction held 6 bases outside the gene matches. The CDR3 has 14 residues. Germline V gene data show CDR1 as MGHRA and CDR2 as YSYEKL. The CDR3 nucleotides are TGCGCCAGCAGCCTCGGACAGGGAGGAACTGAAGCTTTCTTT. It yields the protein CASSLGQGGTEAFF.

The chain couples TRBV18 to TRBJ2-3, with D unresolved. CDR3 size: 16 residues. Between the trimmed V and J ends, which lost 0 bases and 2 bases, there was a span of 12 bases. Germline V gives CDR1 KGHSH, CDR2 LQKENI. This chain's CDR3 is CASSPPETPYTDTQYF. The CDR3 nucleotides are TGTGCCAGCTCACCACCGGAGACTCCCTACACAGATACGCAGTATTTT.

The chain couples TRBV6-2 or TRBV6-3 to TRBJ1-3; D is undetermined. Looked up from germline, CDR1 is MNHEY and CDR2 is SVGEGT. V lost 2 bases and J 2 bases, leaving 4 bases between the germline ends. This CDR3 has 13 amino acids. CDR3 in amino acids: CASSYLAGNTIYF. CDR3 DNA: TGTGCCAGCAGTTACCTCGCTGGAAACACCATATATTTT.